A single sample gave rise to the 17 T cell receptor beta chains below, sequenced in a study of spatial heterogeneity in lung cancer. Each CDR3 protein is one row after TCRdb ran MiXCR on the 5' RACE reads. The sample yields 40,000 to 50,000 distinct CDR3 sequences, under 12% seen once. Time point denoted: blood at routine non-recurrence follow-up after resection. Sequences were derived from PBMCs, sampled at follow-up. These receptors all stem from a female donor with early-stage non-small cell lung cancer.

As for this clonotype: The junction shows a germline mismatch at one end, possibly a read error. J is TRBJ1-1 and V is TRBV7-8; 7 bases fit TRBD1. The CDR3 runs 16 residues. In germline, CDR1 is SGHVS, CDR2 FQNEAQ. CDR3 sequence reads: CASSSRLGQMNSEAFF. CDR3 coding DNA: TGTGCCAGCAGCTCTCGTCTGGGACAGATGAACTCTGAAGCTTTCTTT.

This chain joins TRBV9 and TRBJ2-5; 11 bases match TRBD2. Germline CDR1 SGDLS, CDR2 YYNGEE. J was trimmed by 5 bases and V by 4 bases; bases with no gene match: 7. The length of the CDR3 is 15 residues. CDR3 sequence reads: CASSRGASGGETQYF. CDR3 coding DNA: TGTGCCAGCAGCCGCGGTGCTAGCGGGGGGGAGACCCAGTACTTC.

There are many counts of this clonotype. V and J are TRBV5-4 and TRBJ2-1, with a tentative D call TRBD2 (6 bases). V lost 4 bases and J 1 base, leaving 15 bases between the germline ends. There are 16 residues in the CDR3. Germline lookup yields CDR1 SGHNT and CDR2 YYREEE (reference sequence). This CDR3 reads CASSPQRAGSYNEQFF. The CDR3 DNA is TGTGCCAGCAGCCCCCAGCGGGCCGGATCCTACAATGAGCAGTTCTTC.

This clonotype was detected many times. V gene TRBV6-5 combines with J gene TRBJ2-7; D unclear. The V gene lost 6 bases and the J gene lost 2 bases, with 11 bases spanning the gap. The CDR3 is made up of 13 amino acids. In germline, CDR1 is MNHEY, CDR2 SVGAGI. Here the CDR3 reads CASRNVAAYEQYF. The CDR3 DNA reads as TGTGCCAGCAGGAACGTGGCAGCCTACGAGCAGTACTTC.

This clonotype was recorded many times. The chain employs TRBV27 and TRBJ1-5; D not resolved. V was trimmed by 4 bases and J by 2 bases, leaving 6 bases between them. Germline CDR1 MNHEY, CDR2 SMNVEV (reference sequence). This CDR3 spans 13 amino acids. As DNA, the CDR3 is TGTGCCAGCAGTTCCCTGGGCAATCAGCCCCAGCATTTT. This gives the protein CASSSLGNQPQHF.

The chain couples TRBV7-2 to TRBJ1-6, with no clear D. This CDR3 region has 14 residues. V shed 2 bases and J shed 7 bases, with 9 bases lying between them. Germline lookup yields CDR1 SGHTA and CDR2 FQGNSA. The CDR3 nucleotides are TGTGCCAGCAGCTTATCGGGCCCGAATTCACCCCTCCACTTT. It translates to CASSLSGPNSPLHF.

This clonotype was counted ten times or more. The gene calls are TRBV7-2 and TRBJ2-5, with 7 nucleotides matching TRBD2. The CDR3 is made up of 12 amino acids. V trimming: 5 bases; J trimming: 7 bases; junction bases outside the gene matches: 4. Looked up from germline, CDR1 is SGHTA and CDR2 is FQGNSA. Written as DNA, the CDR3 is TGTGCCAGCAGCCGACCGGGGGGGACCCAGTACTTC. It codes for CASSRPGGTQYF. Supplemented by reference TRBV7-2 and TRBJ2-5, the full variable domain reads GAGVSQSPSNKVTEKGKDVELRCDPISGHTALYWYRQSLGQGLEFLIYFQGNSAPDKSGLPSDRFSAERTGGSVSTLTIQRTQQEDSAVYLCASSRPGGTQYFGPGTRLLVL.

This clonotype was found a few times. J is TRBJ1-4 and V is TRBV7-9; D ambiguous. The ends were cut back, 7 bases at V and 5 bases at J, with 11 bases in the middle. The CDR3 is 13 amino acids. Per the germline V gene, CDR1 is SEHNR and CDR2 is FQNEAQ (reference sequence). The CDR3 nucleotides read TGTGCCAGCAACGGACCGGGGAATGAAAAACTGTTTTTT. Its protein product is CASNGPGNEKLFF.

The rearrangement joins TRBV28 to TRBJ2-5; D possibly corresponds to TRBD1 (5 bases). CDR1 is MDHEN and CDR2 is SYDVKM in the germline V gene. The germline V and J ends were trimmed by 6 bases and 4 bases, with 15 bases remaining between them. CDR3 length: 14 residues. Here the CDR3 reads CASSYDRVLETQYF. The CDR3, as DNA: TGTGCCAGCAGCTATGACAGAGTCCTAGAGACCCAGTACTTC.

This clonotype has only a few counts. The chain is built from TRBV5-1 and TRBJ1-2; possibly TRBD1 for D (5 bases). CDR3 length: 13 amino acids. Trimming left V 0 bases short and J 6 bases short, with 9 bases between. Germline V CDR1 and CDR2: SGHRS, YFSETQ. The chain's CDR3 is CASSLEGFDGYTF. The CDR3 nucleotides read TGCGCCAGCAGCTTGGAGGGGTTCGATGGCTACACCTTC.

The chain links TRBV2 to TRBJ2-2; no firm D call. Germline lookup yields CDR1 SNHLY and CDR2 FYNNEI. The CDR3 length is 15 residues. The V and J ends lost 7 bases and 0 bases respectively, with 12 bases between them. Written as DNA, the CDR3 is TGTGCCAGCAAAGAACCTTACGCGAACACCGGGGAGCTGTTTTTT. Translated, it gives CASKEPYANTGELFF.

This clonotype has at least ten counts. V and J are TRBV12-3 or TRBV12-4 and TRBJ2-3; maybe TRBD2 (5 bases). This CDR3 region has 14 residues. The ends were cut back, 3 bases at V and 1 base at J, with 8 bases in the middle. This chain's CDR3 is CASSFLGGTDTQYF. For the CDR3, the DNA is TGTGCCAGCAGTTTCCTCGGGGGCACAGATACGCAGTATTTT.

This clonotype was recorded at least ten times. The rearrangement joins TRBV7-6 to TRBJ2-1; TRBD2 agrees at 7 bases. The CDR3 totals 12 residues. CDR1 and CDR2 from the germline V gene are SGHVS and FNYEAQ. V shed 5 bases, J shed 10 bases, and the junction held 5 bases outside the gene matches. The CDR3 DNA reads TGTGCCAGCAGCCCCGGGCGGGAGGAGCAGTTCTTC. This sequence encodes CASSPGREEQFF.

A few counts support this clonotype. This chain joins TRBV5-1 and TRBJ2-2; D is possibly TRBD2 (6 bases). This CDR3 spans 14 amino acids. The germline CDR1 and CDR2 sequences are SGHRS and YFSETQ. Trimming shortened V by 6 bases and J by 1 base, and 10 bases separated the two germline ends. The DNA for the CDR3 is TGCGCCAGCAACCCGCGGGGGAACACCGGGGAGCTGTTTTTT. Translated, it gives CASNPRGNTGELFF.

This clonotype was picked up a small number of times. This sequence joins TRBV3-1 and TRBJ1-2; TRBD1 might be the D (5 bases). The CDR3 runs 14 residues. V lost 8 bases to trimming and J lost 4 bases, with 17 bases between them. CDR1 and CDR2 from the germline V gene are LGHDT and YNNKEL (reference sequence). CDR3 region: CASGSIGTVYGYTF. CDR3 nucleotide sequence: TGTGCCAGCGGATCAATCGGGACGGTCTATGGCTACACCTTC.

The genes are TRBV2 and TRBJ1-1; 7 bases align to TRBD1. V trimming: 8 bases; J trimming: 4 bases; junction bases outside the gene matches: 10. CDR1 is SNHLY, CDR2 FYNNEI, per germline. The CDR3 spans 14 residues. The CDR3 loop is CASVGGGRATEAFF. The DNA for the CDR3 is TGTGCCAGCGTAGGGGGCGGCAGGGCCACTGAAGCTTTCTTT.

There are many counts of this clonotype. In DNA form, the CDR3 reads TGTGCCAGCAGCTCGGAAGTGATCACAGATACGCAGTATTTT. It codes for CASSSEVITDTQYF. This sequence joins TRBV5-4 and TRBJ2-3; D is undetermined. V was cut by 3 bases and J by 2 bases, with 10 bases left in between. This CDR3 is 14 amino acids long. Germline CDR1 reads SGHNT; CDR2 reads YYREEE (reference sequence).